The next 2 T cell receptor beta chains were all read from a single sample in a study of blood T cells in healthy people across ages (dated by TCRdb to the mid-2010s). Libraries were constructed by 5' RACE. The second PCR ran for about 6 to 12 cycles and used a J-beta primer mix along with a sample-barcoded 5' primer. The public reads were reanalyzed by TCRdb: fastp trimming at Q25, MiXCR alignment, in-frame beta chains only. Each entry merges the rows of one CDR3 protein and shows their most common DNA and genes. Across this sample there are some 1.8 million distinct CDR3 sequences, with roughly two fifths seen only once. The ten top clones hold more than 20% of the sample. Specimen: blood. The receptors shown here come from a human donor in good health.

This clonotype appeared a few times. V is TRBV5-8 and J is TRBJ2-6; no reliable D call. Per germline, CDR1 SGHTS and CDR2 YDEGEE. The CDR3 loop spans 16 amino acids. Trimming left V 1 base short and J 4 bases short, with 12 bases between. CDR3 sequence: CASSLNRQYGANVLTF. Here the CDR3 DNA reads TGTGCCAGCAGCTTGAATAGGCAGTACGGGGCCAACGTCCTGACTTTC. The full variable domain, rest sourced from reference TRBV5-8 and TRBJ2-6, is EAGVTQSPTHLIKTRGQQATLRCSPISGHTSVYWYQQALGLGLQFLLWYDEGEERNRGNFPPRFSGRQFPNYSSELNVNALELEDSALYLCASSLNRQYGANVLTFGAGSRLTVL.

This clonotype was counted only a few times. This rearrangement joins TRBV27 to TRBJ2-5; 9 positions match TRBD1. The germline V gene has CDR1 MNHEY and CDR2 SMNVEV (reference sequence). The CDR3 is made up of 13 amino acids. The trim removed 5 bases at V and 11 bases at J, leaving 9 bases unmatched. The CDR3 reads CASSPRTGDQQYF. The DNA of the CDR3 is TGTGCCAGCAGTCCCAGGACAGGGGACCAGCAGTACTTC.